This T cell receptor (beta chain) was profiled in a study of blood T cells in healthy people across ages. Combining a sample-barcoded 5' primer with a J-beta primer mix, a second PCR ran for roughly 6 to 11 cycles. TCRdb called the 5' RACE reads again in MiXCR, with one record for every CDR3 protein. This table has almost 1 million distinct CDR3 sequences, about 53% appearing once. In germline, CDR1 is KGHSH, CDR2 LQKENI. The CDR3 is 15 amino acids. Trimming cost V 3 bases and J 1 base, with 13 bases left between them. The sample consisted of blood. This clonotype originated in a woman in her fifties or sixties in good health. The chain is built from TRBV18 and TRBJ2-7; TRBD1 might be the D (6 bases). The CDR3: CASSPSEGGSYEQYF. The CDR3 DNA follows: TGTGCCAGCTCACCGAGCGAAGGGGGATCCTACGAGCAGTACTTC.